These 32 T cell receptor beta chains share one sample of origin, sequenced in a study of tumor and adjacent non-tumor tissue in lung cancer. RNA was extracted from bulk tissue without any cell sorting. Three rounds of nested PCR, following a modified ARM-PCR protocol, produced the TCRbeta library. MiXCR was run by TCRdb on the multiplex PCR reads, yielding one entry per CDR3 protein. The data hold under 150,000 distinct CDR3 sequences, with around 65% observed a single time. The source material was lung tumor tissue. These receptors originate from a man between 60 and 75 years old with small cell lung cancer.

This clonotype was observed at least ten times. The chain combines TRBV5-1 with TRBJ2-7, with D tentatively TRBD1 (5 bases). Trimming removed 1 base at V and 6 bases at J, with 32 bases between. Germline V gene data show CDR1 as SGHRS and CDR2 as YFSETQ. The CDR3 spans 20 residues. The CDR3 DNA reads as TGCGCCAGCAGCTTGTTCGCGATGTCCACAGGCGAAGGAGTTGTGTCCGAGCAGTACTTC. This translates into CASSLFAMSTGEGVVSEQYF.

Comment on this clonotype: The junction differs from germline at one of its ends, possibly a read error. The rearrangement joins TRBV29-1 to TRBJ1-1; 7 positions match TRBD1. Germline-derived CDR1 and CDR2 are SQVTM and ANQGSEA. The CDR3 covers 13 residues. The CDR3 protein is CSVSTGTAEPAYF. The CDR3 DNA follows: TGCAGCGTCTCCACAGGGACAGCCGAGCCGGCTTACTTT. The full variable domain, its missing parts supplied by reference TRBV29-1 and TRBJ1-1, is SAVISQKPSRDICQRGTSLTIQCQVDSQVTMMFWYRQQPGQSLTLIATANQGSEATYESGFVIDKFPISRPNLTFSTLTVSNMSPEDSSIYLCSVSTGTAEPAYFGQGTRLTVV.

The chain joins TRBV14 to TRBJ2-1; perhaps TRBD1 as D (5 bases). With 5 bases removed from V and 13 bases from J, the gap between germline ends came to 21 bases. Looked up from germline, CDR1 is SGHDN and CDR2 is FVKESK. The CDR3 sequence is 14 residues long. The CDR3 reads CASSAHPQGAVQFF. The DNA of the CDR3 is TGTGCCAGCAGCGCGCATCCCCAGGGTGCTGTACAGTTCTTC.

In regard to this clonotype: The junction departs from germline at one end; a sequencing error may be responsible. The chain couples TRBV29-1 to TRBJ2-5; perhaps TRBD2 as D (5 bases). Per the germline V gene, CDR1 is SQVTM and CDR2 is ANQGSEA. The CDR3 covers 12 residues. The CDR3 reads CSVRVVMETQYF. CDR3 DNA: TGTAGCGTTCGGGTGGTTATGGAGACCCAGTACTTC.

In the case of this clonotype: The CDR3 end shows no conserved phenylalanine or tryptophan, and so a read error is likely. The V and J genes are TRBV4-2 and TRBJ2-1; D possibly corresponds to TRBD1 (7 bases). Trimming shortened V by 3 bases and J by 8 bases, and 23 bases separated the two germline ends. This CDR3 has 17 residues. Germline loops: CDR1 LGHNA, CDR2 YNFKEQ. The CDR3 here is CASSQGGWAGGNDEQFL. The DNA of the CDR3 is TGTGCCAGCAGCCAGGGGGGTTGGGCAGGGGGAAATGATGAGCAGTTCTTG.

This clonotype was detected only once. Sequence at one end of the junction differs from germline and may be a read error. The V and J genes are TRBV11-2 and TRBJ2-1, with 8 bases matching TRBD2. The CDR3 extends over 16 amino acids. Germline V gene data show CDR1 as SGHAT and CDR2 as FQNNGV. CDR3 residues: CTSSLIGRGSYIEQFF. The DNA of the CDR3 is TGTACCAGCAGCTTAATCGGGAGGGGCTCCTATATTGAGCAGTTCTTC.

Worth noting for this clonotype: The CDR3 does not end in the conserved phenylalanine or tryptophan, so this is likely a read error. CDR3 sequence reads: CASNLRSGSKTLAENIQYL. CDR3 nucleotide sequence: TGTGCCAGCAACTTACGGAGCGGGAGTAAGACTCTGGCCGAAAACATCCAGTACTTA. V is TRBV11-1 and J is TRBJ2-4; 8 bases are shared with TRBD2. Germline V lookup: CDR1 SGHAT, CDR2 FQDESV (reference sequence). This CDR3 has 19 amino acids.

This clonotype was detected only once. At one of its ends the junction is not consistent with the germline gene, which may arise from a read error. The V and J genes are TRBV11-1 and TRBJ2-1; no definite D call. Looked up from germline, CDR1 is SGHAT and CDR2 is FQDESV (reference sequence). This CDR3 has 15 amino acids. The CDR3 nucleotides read TGTGCCAGCAGCTCAGTCGCGGCATCCTACAATAAGCAGTTCTTC. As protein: CASSSVAASYNKQFF.

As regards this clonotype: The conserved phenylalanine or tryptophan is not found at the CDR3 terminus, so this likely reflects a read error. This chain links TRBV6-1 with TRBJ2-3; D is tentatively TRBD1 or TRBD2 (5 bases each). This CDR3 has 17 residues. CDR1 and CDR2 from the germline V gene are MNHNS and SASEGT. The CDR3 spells CTSIVSRSGPRTDTQYL. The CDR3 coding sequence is TGTACCAGCATTGTCTCCCGGTCGGGGCCCAGGACAGATACGCAGTATCTT.

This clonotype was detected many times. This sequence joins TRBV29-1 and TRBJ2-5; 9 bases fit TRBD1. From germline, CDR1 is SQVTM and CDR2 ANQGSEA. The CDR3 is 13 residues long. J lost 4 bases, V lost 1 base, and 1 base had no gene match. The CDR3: CSVEAGQGETQYF. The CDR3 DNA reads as TGCAGCGTTGAAGCGGGACAGGGAGAGACCCAGTACTTC. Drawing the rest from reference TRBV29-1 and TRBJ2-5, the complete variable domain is SAVISQKPSRDICQRGTSLTIQCQVDSQVTMMFWYRQQPGQSLTLIATANQGSEATYESGFVIDKFPISRPNLTFSTLTVSNMSPEDSSIYLCSVEAGQGETQYFGPGTRLLVL.

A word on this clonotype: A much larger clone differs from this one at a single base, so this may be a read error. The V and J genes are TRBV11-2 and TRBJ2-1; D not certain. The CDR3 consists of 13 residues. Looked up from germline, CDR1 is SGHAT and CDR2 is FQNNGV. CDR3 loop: CACSPIPKNEQFF. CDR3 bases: TGTGCCTGCAGCCCTATCCCCAAGAATGAGCAGTTCTTC.

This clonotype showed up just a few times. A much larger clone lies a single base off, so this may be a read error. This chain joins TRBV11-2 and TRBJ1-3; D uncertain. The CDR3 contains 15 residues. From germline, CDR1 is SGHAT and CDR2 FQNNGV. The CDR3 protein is CASSPRAQPGNTVYF. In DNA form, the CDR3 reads TGTGCCAGCAGCCCCCGGGCCCAGCCGGGAAACACCGTATATTTT.

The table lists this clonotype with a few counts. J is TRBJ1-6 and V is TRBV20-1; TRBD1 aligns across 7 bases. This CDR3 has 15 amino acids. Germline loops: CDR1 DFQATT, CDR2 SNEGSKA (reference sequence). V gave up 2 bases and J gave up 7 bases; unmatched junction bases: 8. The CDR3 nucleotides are TGCAGTGCTAGACCTTACAGGGGTGGAAATTCACCCCTCCACTTT. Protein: CSARPYRGGNSPLHF.

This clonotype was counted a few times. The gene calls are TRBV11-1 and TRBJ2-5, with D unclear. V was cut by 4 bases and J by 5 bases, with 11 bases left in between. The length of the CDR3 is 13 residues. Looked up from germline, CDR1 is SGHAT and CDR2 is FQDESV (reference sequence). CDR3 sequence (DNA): TGTGCCAGCAGCTCCAGTGGCTTGGAGACCCAGTACTTC. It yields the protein CASSSSGLETQYF.

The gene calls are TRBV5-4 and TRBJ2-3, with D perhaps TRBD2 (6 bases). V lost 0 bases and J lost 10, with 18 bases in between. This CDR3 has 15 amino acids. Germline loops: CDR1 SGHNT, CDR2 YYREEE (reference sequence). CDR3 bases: TGTGCCAGCAGCTTGGATTCGGCTAACGGGAGTCCGCAGTATTTT. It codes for CASSLDSANGSPQYF. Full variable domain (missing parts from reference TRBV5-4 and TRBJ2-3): ETGVTQSPTHLIKTRGQQVTLRCSSQSGHNTVSWYQQALGQGPQFIFQYYREEENGRGNFPPRFSGLQFPNYSSELNVNALELDDSALYLCASSLDSANGSPQYFGPGTRLTVL.

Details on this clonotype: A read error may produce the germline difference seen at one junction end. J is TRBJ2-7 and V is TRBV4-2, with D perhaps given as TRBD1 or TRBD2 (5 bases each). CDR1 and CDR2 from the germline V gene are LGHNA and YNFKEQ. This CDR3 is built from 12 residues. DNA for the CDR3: TGTCCCAGCAGCCAAGAAGGTAGGGACCAGTACTTC. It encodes CPSSQEGRDQYF.

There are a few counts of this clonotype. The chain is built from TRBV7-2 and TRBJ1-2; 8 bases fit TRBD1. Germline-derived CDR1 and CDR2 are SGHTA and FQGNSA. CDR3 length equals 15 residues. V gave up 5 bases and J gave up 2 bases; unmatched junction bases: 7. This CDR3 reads CASSVYQGANYGYTF. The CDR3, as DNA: TGTGCCAGCAGCGTCTACCAGGGGGCCAACTATGGCTACACCTTC.

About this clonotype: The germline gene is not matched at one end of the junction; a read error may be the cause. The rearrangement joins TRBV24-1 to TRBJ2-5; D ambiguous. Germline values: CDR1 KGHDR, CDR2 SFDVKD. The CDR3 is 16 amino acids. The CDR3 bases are TGTGTCACCAATGATATGTCTCAAGCGAGTCAAGAGACCCAGTACTTC. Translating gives CVTNDMSQASQETQYF.

The CDR3, as DNA: TGCAGTGCTAGAGATTTTAGTCCGGCGGTTACGCAGTATTTT. It specifies CSARDFSPAVTQYF. The genes are TRBV20-1 and TRBJ2-3; D ambiguous. This CDR3 contains 14 residues. Germline-derived CDR1 and CDR2 are DFQATT and SNEGSKA (reference sequence). V lost 0 bases to trimming and J lost 8 bases, with 15 bases between them.

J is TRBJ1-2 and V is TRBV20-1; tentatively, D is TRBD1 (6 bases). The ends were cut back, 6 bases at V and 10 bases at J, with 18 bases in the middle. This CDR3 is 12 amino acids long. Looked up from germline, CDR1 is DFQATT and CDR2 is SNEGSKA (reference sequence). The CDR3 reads CSARTGTGDYTF. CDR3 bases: TGCAGTGCCAGAACAGGGACGGGTGACTACACCTTC.

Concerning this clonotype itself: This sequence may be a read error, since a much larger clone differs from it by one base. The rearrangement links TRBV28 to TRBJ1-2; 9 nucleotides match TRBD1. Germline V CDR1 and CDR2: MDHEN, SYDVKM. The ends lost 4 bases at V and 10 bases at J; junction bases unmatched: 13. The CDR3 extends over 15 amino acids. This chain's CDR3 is CASSYRGQGRSDYTF. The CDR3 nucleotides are TGTGCCAGCAGTTACCGGGGACAGGGAAGGAGTGACTACACCTTC.

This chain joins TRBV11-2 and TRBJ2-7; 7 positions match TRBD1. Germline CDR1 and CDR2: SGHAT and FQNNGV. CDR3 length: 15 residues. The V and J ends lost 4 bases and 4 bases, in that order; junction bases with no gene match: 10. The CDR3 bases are TGTGCCAGCAGCTCAGTGGTGACAGGGAGATACGAGCAGTACTTC. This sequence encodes CASSSVVTGRYEQYF.

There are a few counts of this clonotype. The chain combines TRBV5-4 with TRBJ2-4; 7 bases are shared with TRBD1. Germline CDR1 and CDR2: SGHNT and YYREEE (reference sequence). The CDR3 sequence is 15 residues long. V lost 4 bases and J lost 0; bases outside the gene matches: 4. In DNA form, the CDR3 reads TGTGCCAGCAGCGAGGGACAGCTAGCCAAAAACATTCAGTACTTC. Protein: CASSEGQLAKNIQYF.

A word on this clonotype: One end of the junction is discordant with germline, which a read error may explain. As DNA, the CDR3 is TGTGCCAGCTGCTTAAATGCAGGGCTTTACCAAGAGACCCAGTACTTC. It codes for CASCLNAGLYQETQYF. The chain has TRBV7-8 and TRBJ2-5, with a tentative D call TRBD1 (5 bases). Germline assignment: CDR1 SGHVS and CDR2 FQNEAQ. The CDR3 extends over 16 amino acids.

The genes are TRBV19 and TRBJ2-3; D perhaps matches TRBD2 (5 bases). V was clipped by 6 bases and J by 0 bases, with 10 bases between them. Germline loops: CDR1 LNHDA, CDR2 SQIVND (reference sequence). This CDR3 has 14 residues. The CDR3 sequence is CASRDSASTDTQYF. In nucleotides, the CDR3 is TGTGCCAGTAGGGATAGCGCAAGCACAGATACGCAGTATTTT.

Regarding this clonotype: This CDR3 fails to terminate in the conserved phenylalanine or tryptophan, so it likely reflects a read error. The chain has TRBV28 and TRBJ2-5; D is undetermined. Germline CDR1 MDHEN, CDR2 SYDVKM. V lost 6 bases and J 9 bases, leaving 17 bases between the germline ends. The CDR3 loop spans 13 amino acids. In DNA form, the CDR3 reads TGTGCCAGCAGATCACCAGGTCCCGAGGCCCAGTACTCC. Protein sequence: CASRSPGPEAQYS.

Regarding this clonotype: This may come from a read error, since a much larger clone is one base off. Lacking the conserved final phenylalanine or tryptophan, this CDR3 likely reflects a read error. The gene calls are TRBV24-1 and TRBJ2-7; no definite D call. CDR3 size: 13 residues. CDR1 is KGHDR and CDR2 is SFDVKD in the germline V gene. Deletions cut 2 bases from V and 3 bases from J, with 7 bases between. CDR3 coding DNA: TGTGCCACCAGTGATTCATGGGACTACGAGCAGTACTTA. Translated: CATSDSWDYEQYL.

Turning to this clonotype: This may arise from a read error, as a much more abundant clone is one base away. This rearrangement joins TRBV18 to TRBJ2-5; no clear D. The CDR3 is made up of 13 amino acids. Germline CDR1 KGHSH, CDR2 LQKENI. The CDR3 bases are TGTGCCACCTCACCGGCCATCAAAGAGACCCAGTACTTC. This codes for CATSPAIKETQYF.

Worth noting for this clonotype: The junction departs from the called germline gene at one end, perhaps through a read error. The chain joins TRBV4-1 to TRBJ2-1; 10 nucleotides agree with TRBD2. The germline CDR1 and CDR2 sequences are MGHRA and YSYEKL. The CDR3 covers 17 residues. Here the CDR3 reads CTSSRERASGSLGEQFF. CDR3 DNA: TGTACCAGCAGCCGAGAAAGGGCTAGCGGGAGTTTGGGTGAGCAGTTCTTC.

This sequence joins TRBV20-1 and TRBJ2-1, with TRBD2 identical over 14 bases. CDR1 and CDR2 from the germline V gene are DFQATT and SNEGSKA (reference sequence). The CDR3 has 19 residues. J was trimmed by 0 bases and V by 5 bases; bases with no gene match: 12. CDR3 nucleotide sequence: TGCAGTGCTTCTGACCCGGGACTAGCGGGAGCGAGCTCCTACAATGAGCAGTTCTTC. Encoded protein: CSASDPGLAGASSYNEQFF.

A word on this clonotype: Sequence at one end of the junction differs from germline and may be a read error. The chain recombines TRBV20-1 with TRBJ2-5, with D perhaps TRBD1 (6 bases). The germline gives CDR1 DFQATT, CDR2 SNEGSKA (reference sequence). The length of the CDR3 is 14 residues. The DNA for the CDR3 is TGCAATGCTAGGCCCCTGAGGGGGACGGAGACCCAGTGCTTC. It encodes CNARPLRGTETQCF.

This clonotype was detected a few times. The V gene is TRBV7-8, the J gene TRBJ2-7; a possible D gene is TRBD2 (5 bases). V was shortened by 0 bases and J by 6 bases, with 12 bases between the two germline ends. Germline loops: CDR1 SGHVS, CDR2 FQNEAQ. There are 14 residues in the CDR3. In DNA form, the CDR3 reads TGTGCCAGCAGCTTAGCGGAGGACGCCCCCGAGCAGTACGTC. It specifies CASSLAEDAPEQYV.